The 27 T cell receptor beta chains in this list originate from one sample, sequenced in a study of T-cell memory formation after mild COVID-19. One entry per CDR3 protein results from TCRdb running MiXCR on the 5' RACE reads. The table lists just over 350,000 distinct CDR3 sequences, 13% to 15% of them singletons, with about 22% in the top ten. Sequenced material: PBMCs or a T cell subset sorted from them (not recorded which). The origin of the receptors is a man younger than 35 who had mild COVID-19 (a few samples of this study predate the infection). Cell type and time point are not known.

This clonotype was counted only a few times. The rearrangement uses TRBV4-3 and TRBJ2-1; D gene uncertain. Looked up from germline, CDR1 is LGHNA and CDR2 is YSLEER. Trimming took off 1 base at V and 8 bases at J, with 9 bases between the two ends. This CDR3 is 13 amino acids long. CDR3 sequence reads: CASSQVVGYEQFF. For the CDR3, the DNA is TGCGCCAGCAGCCAAGTCGTGGGGTATGAGCAGTTCTTC.

The V call is TRBV7-9, the J call TRBJ2-7; D remains ambiguous. The V and J ends lost 0 bases and 5 bases respectively, with 11 bases between them. The CDR3 covers 14 residues. Germline V gene data show CDR1 as SEHNR and CDR2 as FQNEAQ (reference sequence). CDR3 sequence reads: CASSLARDSHEQYF. The CDR3 DNA is TGTGCCAGCAGCTTAGCAAGGGATTCCCACGAGCAGTACTTC.

This chain links TRBV7-2 with TRBJ1-2; possible D gene TRBD1, 6 bases. The CDR3 consists of 14 residues. Deletions cut 5 bases from V and 2 bases from J, with 12 bases between. Per the germline V gene, CDR1 is SGHTA and CDR2 is FQGNSA. The CDR3 protein is CASSLSGVNYGYTF. For the CDR3, the DNA is TGTGCCAGCAGCCTGTCAGGGGTAAACTATGGCTACACCTTC.

This chain uses TRBV15 with TRBJ2-2, with 10 bases identical to TRBD1. The junction had 5 bases not matched to a gene; V was cut back by 2 bases and J by 2 bases. Germline CDR1 reads LNHNV; CDR2 reads YYDKDF (reference sequence). The CDR3 has 17 residues. CDR3 nucleotide sequence: TGTGCCACCAGCAGATCCGGACAGGGGGGTAACACCGGGGAGCTGTTTTTT. Protein sequence: CATSRSGQGGNTGELFF.

This clonotype was observed many times. The chain has TRBV12-3 or TRBV12-4 and TRBJ1-6; D call uncertain. The CDR3 contains 12 residues. V was shortened by 2 bases and J by 13 bases, with 9 bases between the two germline ends. DNA of the CDR3: TGTGCCAGCAGTTTAAGGTTTAGTCCCCTCCACTTT. Protein sequence: CASSLRFSPLHF.

This clonotype was picked up a small number of times. V is TRBV7-2 and J is TRBJ2-1; D unresolved. CDR3 length: 13 residues. Germline V gene sequence: CDR1 SGHTA, CDR2 FQGNSA. Trimming removed 0 bases from V and 10 bases from J, with 10 bases in between. The CDR3 DNA reads as TGTGCCAGCAGCTTAGCCCCCGGGCAAGAGCAGTTCTTC. Its translation is CASSLAPGQEQFF.

This clonotype has a handful of counts. The rearrangement uses TRBV7-9 and TRBJ2-2, with D hard to call. The CDR3 extends over 14 amino acids. V lost 1 base to trimming and J lost 6 bases, with 9 bases between them. Germline CDR1 and CDR2: SEHNR and FQNEAQ (reference sequence). The CDR3 loop reads CASSLEGYPGELFF. DNA of the CDR3: TGTGCCAGCAGCTTAGAGGGTTACCCCGGGGAGCTGTTTTTT.

The chain is built from TRBV3-1 and TRBJ2-2; D unclear. CDR3 length: 14 amino acids. Trimming stripped 1 base from V and 8 bases from J, with 11 bases between. Germline V gives CDR1 LGHDT, CDR2 YNNKEL (reference sequence). The CDR3 is CASSQGPMSGELFF. The CDR3 coding sequence is TGTGCCAGCAGCCAAGGGCCCATGTCAGGGGAGCTGTTTTTT.

The chain carries TRBV19 and TRBJ1-1; D is undetermined. Germline loops: CDR1 LNHDA, CDR2 SQIVND (reference sequence). V was cut by 5 bases and J by 3 bases, with 10 bases left in between. The CDR3 extends over 13 amino acids. As DNA, the CDR3 is TGTGCCAGTAGTTACCTCTTGGACACTGAAGCTTTCTTT. Translating gives CASSYLLDTEAFF. Based on the CDR3 plus reference TRBV19 and TRBJ1-1, the full variable domain is DGGITQSPKYLFRKEGQNVTLSCEQNLNHDAMYWYRQDPGQGLRLIYYSQIVNDFQKGDIAEGYSVSREKKESFPLTVTSAQKNPTAFYLCASSYLLDTEAFFGQGTRLTVV.

This clonotype was counted at least ten times. The chain joins TRBV6-5 to TRBJ2-2, with TRBD2 matching 7 bases. Germline values: CDR1 MNHEY, CDR2 SVGAGI. This CDR3 has 16 residues. J was trimmed by 4 bases and V by 5 bases; bases with no gene match: 10. Written as DNA, the CDR3 is TGTGCCAGCAGTACGTCCGGTAGCGGGCGCACCGGGGAGCTGTTTTTT. Translated: CASSTSGSGRTGELFF.

This clonotype was seen a handful of times. This sequence joins TRBV6-5 and TRBJ2-7; possible D gene TRBD2, 6 bases. The CDR3 extends over 14 amino acids. Germline V gives CDR1 MNHEY, CDR2 SVGAGI. The germline V and J ends were trimmed by 5 bases and 2 bases, with 13 bases remaining between them. The CDR3 region has the DNA TGTGCCAGCAGTAGCTCTAGCGAGACCTACGAGCAGTACTTC. Its protein is CASSSSSETYEQYF.

This clonotype was seen only a few times. The rearrangement links TRBV7-2 to TRBJ1-1; D unclear. CDR1 is SGHTA and CDR2 is FQGNSA in the germline V gene. V lost 4 bases and J lost 5, with 17 bases in between. This CDR3 contains 15 residues. The CDR3 nucleotides are TGTGCCAGCAGCTCAGGCGGATCGGCTACGACTGAAGCTTTCTTT. This encodes CASSSGGSATTEAFF.

This clonotype was observed many times. This chain connects TRBV6-1 to TRBJ2-6; D is unresolved. CDR3 length: 14 residues. V was cut by 2 bases and J by 2 bases, with 4 bases left in between. CDR1 MNHNS and CDR2 SASEGT come from the germline V gene. CDR3 nucleotide sequence: TGTGCCAGCAGTGAACTAGCTGGGGCCAACGTCCTGACTTTC. This codes for CASSELAGANVLTF.

CDR3 sequence: CASSLASGGELFF. CDR3 coding DNA: TGTGCCAGCAGCTTGGCCTCGGGTGGGGAGCTGTTTTTT. This sequence joins TRBV5-5 and TRBJ2-2; D uncertain. The CDR3 totals 13 residues. Looked up from germline, CDR1 is SGHKS and CDR2 is YYEKEE (reference sequence). With 0 bases removed from V and 8 bases from J, the gap between germline ends came to 8 bases. Filled out from reference TRBV5-5 and TRBJ2-2, the complete variable domain reads DAGVTQSPTHLIKTRGQQVTLRCSPISGHKSVSWYQQVLGQGPQFIFQYYEKEERGRGNFPDRFSARQFPNYSSELNVNALLLGDSALYLCASSLASGGELFFGEGSRLTVL.

This clonotype was seen a handful of times. This chain joins TRBV2 and TRBJ2-5; no clear D gene. The CDR3 is made up of 14 amino acids. V was shortened by 2 bases and J by 7 bases, with 14 bases between the two germline ends. Looked up from germline, CDR1 is SNHLY and CDR2 is FYNNEI. CDR3 coding DNA: TGTGCCAGCAGTGAACTGGTCCACTTGGGGACCCAGTACTTC. Encoded protein: CASSELVHLGTQYF.

The chain couples TRBV12-3 or TRBV12-4 to TRBJ1-4; perhaps TRBD1 as D (6 bases). The CDR3 is made up of 17 amino acids. The V and J ends lost 3 bases and 0 bases respectively, with 14 bases between them. The CDR3 protein is CASSLETGTTTNEKLFF. Here the CDR3 DNA reads TGTGCCAGCAGTTTGGAGACAGGAACCACAACTAATGAAAAACTGTTTTTT.

The V call is TRBV7-2, the J call TRBJ2-3, with D possibly called TRBD1 or TRBD2 (6 bases each). Looked up from germline, CDR1 is SGHTA and CDR2 is FQGNSA. Deletions cut 5 bases from V and 6 bases from J, with 21 bases between. The CDR3 consists of 16 residues. The CDR3 spells CASSPDPRGHVDTQYF. CDR3 DNA sequence: TGTGCCAGCAGCCCCGACCCACGGGGGCACGTCGATACGCAGTATTTT.

The J gene is TRBJ2-7, the V gene TRBV6-2 or TRBV6-3; D not resolved. This CDR3 is 14 amino acids long. V was cut by 0 bases and J by 2 bases, with 8 bases left in between. Germline lookup yields CDR1 MNHEY and CDR2 SVGEGT. CDR3 residues: CASSYSPSTYEQYF. The CDR3 DNA sequence: TGTGCCAGCAGTTACTCTCCCAGCACCTACGAGCAGTACTTC.

There are a few counts of this clonotype. The chain combines TRBV20-1 with TRBJ2-5; D perhaps matches TRBD1 (5 bases). Germline CDR1 and CDR2: DFQATT and SNEGSKA (reference sequence). The CDR3 runs to 14 residues. The V gene lost 0 bases and the J gene lost 4 bases, with 12 bases spanning the gap. CDR3 region: CSARDPGLGETQYF. The CDR3 nucleotides are TGCAGTGCTAGAGATCCAGGGCTCGGAGAGACCCAGTACTTC.

This clonotype came up many times. The genes are TRBV28 and TRBJ1-4, with D possibly being TRBD1 (5 bases). V gave up 7 bases and J gave up 7 bases, with 19 bases separating them. CDR3 length: 15 amino acids. Germline loops: CDR1 MDHEN, CDR2 SYDVKM. The CDR3 is CASISEGQYGEKLFF. The CDR3 DNA is TGTGCCAGCATATCGGAGGGGCAGTACGGTGAAAAACTGTTTTTT.

The V and J genes are TRBV9 and TRBJ1-2, with 7 bases matching TRBD1. The germline CDR1 and CDR2 sequences are SGDLS and YYNGEE. Trimming at V came to 4 bases and at J to 4 bases, leaving 7 bases not matched to a gene. The CDR3 contains 14 residues. The CDR3 loop is CASSPVQGIYGYTF. CDR3 coding DNA: TGTGCCAGCAGCCCAGTACAGGGGATCTATGGCTACACCTTC.

This clonotype was detected only a few times. The chain links TRBV28 to TRBJ1-1, with D possibly being TRBD1 (6 bases). CDR1 is MDHEN, CDR2 SYDVKM, per germline. The CDR3 has 13 amino acids. Between the trimmed V and J ends, which lost 6 bases and 4 bases, there was a span of 12 bases. The CDR3 sequence is CASSINRATEAFF. The DNA of the CDR3 is TGTGCCAGCAGCATAAACAGGGCCACTGAAGCTTTCTTT.

This clonotype has just a few counts. The J gene is TRBJ2-2, the V gene TRBV7-6; 7 bases match TRBD2. The germline gives CDR1 SGHVS, CDR2 FNYEAQ. With 3 bases clipped from V and 4 bases from J, the junction kept 11 bases outside the gene matches. The CDR3 contains 17 residues. The CDR3 protein is CASSFWGGEFRTGELFF. DNA for the CDR3: TGTGCCAGCAGCTTCTGGGGGGGGGAGTTTCGCACCGGGGAGCTGTTTTTT.

J is TRBJ2-3 and V is TRBV7-2, with 8 bases lining up with TRBD2. Trimming cost V 5 bases and J 8 bases; bases outside gene matches: 9. CDR3 length: 14 residues. Germline V gives CDR1 SGHTA, CDR2 FQGNSA. This CDR3 is CASSRTSPVVTQYF. The CDR3 DNA reads as TGTGCCAGCAGCCGGACTAGCCCGGTCGTTACGCAGTATTTT.

This clonotype was found many times. The chain recombines TRBV2 with TRBJ2-7, with 7 bases aligning to TRBD2. J gave up 4 bases and V 3 bases, and 15 bases lay outside the gene matches. Germline V CDR1 and CDR2: SNHLY, FYNNEI. CDR3 length: 17 amino acids. CDR3 nucleotide sequence: TGTGCCAGCAGTGAGCTGCAGCGGGGACGGAAATTATACGAGCAGTACGTC. Its translation is CASSELQRGRKLYEQYV.

This clonotype occurred a few times. The V gene is TRBV2, the J gene TRBJ2-2, with TRBD1 matching over 7 bases. Germline V CDR1 and CDR2: SNHLY, FYNNEI. This CDR3 is built from 16 residues. Trimming took 2 bases from V and 4 from J; bases not matched to a gene: 7. The CDR3 DNA is TGTGCCAGCAGTGAATCGAGACAGGGTCGCACCGGGGAGCTGTTTTTT. Translated: CASSESRQGRTGELFF.

This clonotype has only a few counts. This chain links TRBV6-2 or TRBV6-3 with TRBJ2-2; TRBD1 aligns across 7 bases. Trimming removed 6 bases from V and 6 bases from J; junction bases left unmatched: 10. CDR3 length equals 15 residues. Germline assignment: CDR1 MNHEY and CDR2 SVGEGT. CDR3 sequence: CASSSDRQGPGELFF. The CDR3, as DNA: TGTGCCAGCAGCTCCGACCGACAGGGCCCCGGGGAGCTGTTTTTT.